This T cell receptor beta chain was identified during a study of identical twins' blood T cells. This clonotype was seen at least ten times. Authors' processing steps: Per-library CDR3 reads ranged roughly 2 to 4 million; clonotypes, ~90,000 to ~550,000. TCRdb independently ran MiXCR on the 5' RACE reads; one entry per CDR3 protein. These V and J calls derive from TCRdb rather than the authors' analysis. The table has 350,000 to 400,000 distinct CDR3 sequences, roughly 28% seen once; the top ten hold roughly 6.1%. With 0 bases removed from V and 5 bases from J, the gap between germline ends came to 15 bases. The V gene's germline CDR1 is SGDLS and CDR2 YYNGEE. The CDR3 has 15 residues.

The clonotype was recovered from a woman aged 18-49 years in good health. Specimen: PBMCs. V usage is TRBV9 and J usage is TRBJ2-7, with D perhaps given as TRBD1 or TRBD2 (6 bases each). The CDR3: CASSVAGQGRNEQYF. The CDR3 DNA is TGTGCCAGCAGCGTAGCGGGGCAGGGGAGGAACGAGCAGTACTTC.